Listed here is a single T cell receptor beta chain. Its antigen is unidentified. This sample stems from a study of blood T cells in healthy people across ages. Combining a sample-barcoded 5' primer with a J-beta primer mix, a second PCR ran for roughly 7 to 11 cycles. Tagging of each cDNA molecule was performed by a template-switch adaptor with 12 random nucleotides. TCRdb recomputed calls from the 5' RACE reads with MiXCR, one row per CDR3 protein. The sample includes about 640,000 distinct CDR3 sequences, approximately 59% seen only once; the top ten take around 37%. Study-wide results and caveats: Versus aged donors, long-lived donors had higher diversity and more naive CD4+ cells. Nothing was known about donor CMV status, and this possibly confounded expanded clonotype changes. PBMCs that were unsorted prevented a conclusive naive versus antigen-experienced comparison.

Per the germline V gene, CDR1 is SGHTA and CDR2 is FQGNSA. The CDR3 has 14 residues. V is TRBV7-2 and J is TRBJ2-5, with D unresolved. The end of the DNA fits TRBJ2-7 better, so the J call may be wrong. The sequence was collected from a man aged 55 to 70 in good health. Input material: blood. This CDR3 is CASSLANGLYEQYF. DNA of the CDR3: TGTGCCAGCAGCTTAGCCAATGGCCTCTACGAGCAGTACTTC.